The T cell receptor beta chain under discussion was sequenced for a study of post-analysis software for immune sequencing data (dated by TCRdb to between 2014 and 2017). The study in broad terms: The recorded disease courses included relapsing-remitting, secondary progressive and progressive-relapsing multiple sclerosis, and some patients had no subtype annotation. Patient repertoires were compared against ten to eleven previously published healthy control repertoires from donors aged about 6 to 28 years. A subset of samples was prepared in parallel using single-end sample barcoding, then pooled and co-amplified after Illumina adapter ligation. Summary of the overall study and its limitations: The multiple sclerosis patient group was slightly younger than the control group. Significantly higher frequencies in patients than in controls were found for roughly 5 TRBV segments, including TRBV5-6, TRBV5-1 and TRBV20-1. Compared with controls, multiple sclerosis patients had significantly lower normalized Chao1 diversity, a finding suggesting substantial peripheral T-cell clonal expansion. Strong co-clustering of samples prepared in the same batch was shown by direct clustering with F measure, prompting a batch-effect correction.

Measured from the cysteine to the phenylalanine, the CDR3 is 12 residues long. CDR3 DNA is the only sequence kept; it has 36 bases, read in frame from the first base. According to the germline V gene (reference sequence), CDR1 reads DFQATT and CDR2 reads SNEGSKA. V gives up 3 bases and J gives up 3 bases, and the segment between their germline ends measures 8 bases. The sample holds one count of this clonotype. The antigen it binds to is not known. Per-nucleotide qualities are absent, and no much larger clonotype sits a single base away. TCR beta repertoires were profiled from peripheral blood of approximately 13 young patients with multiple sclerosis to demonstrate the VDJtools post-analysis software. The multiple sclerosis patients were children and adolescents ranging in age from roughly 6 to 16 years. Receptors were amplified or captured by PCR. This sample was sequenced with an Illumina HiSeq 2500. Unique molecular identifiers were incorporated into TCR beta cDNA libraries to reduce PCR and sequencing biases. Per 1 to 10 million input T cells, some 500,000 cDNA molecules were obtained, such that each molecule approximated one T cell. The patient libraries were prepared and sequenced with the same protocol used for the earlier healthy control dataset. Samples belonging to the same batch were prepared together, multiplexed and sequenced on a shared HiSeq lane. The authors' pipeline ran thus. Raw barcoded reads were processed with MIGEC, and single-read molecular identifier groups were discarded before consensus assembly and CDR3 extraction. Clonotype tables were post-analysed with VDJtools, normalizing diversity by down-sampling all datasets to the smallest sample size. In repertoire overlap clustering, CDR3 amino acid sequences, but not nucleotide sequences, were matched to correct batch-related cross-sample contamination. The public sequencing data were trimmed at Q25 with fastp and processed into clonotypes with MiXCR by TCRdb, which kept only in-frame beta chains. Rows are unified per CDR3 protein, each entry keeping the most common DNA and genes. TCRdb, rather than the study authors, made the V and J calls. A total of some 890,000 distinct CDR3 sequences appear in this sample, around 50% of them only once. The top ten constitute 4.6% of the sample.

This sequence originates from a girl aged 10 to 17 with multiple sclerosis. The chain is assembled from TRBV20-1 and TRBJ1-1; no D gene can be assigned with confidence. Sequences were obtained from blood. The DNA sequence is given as TGCAGTGCTAGTCGGGCAGACACTGAAGCTTTCTTT. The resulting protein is CSASRADTEAFF.